The T cell receptor (beta chain) under discussion was sequenced for a study of response to subunit inactivated influenza vaccine. From germline, CDR1 is SGHVS and CDR2 FNYEAQ. The CDR3 contains 16 residues. V shed 1 base, J shed 9 bases, and the junction held 8 bases outside the gene matches. TCRdb used MiXCR to reprocess the RT-PCR reads, holding one entry per CDR3 protein. Of 750,000 to 850,000 distinct CDR3 sequences listed, approximately 18% are singletons. The chain is built from TRBV7-6 and TRBJ2-1; 11 positions match TRBD1. The starting material was PBMCs from blood, obtained 4 to 6 days after vaccination. This TCR was sampled from a man aged 50 to 59 who received an inactivated influenza vaccine. DNA for the CDR3: TGTGCCAGCAGCTTAGAGACCGGGACAGGGGGTATTGAGCAGTTCTTC. Its protein product is CASSLETGTGGIEQFF.